The subject of this entry is one T cell receptor beta chain. The sample originates from a study of blood T cell repertoires in COVID-19. Study at large: Both acute and convalescent COVID-19 samples were obtained from the United States, Italy and Spain. PBMCs, B-cell-depleted T cells, or T cells provided the cDNA or gDNA that made up the material.

Per the study methods: Amplification with reference gene primers provided the estimates of nucleated cell counts. Profiling relied on immunoSEQ multiplex PCR, and the TCRdb table lists in-frame clones only, not all of them. For V, J and clone size, that table is used; D and trimming come from the DNA. The repertoire has 150,000 or so clones, roughly 79% of them found once; the top ten carry 7% to 9%. Trimming removed 5 bases at V and 3 bases at J, with 18 bases between. This CDR3 is built from 15 residues. CDR1 and CDR2 from the germline V gene are SGHNT and YYREEE (reference sequence). Sequencing used peripheral blood. This TCR derives from a human donor with acute or convalescent COVID-19. The donor label of this sample is uncertain. The chain employs TRBV5-4 and TRBJ2-7; D perhaps matches TRBD1 (6 bases). CDR3 amino acids: CASSGQSEYGYEQYF. CDR3 nucleotide sequence: TGTGCCAGCAGTGGACAGTCTGAGTACGGCTACGAGCAGTACTTC.